This TCR beta chain stems from a study of human T cells and chemical hapten exposure. Study-level background: Minor volume differences among pooled libraries chiefly drove per-sample TCR yield variation.

In the original workflow: Counting gave a median of around 100,000 TCRs per sample, with values ranging from about 23,224 to 690,600. TCRdb passed the RACE reads through MiXCR, listing each CDR3 protein once. The V and J calls reflect TCRdb's pipeline rather than the authors' work. Among under 450,000 distinct CDR3 sequences listed, roughly 4.8% were seen once. As to time point: patch test 1, 2 weeks after DPC sensitization. Treatment noted: therapeutic diphenylcyclopropenone sensitization with weekly scalp DPC. Total RNA was extracted from unfractionated whole blood. This clonotype has a count of ten or more. The V gene's germline CDR1 is KGHSH and CDR2 LQKENI. Unmatched junction bases numbered 4, after V lost 3 bases and J lost 2 bases. This CDR3 has 14 residues.

The chain couples TRBV18 to TRBJ2-7, with TRBD1 matching over 7 bases. Source: whole blood, taken in connection with sensitization to the hapten diphenylcyclopropenone (DPC). This clonotype originated in a woman in her forties or fifties with alopecia areata. Some clones in this sample may be carry-over from other donors' samples. In nucleotides, the CDR3 is TGTGCCAGCTCACCCGGGGACAGCACCTACGAGCAGTACTTC. It codes for CASSPGDSTYEQYF.